A single sample is the source of the 20 T cell receptor beta chains below, sequenced in a study of shared clonotypes between healthy human individuals. Measured with immunoSEQ multiplex PCR; TCRdb has only the in-frame clones, and not every one. The sample has over 1.4 million clones, roughly 96% seen once; the top ten hold approximately 1.2%. The sequenced sample consisted of naive CD4+ T cells sorted from blood. Subset defined: CD45RA+ positively selected. These receptors were taken from a man under 40 in good health.

The rearrangement links TRBV7-3 to TRBJ2-5, with 15 nucleotides matching TRBD2. V gave up 4 bases and J gave up 4 bases; unmatched junction bases: 4. The V gene's germline CDR1 is SGHTA and CDR2 FQGTGA. There are 16 residues in the CDR3. In DNA, the CDR3 is TGTGCCAGCAGCTCCAGGACTAGCGGGAGGGGAGAGACCCAGTACTTC. Translated, it gives CASSSRTSGRGETQYF.

CDR3: CASSAFGTSDPGELFF. DNA of the CDR3: TGCGCCAGCAGCGCCTTTGGGACTAGCGACCCCGGGGAGCTGTTTTTT. The V gene is TRBV5-1, the J gene TRBJ2-2; 10 positions match TRBD2. The CDR3 sequence is 16 residues long. V was clipped by 4 bases and J by 6 bases; unmatched bases: 9. Looked up from germline, CDR1 is SGHRS and CDR2 is YFSETQ.

The chain uses TRBV10-3 and TRBJ2-2, with a tentative D call TRBD2 (5 bases). The CDR3 is 14 amino acids. Germline V gene sequence: CDR1 ENHRY, CDR2 SYGVKD. V dropped 0 bases and J dropped 5 bases, with 7 bases sitting between them. CDR3 region: CAISESRVTGELFF. Written as DNA, the CDR3 is TGTGCCATCAGTGAGTCGAGGGTTACCGGGGAGCTGTTTTTT.

J is TRBJ2-5 and V is TRBV5-1; 7 nucleotides agree with TRBD1. Looked up from germline, CDR1 is SGHRS and CDR2 is YFSETQ. There are 15 residues in the CDR3. The ends lost 1 base at V and 0 bases at J; junction bases unmatched: 3. The CDR3 DNA is TGCGCCAGCAGCTTGTCAACAGGGGACCAAGAGACCCAGTACTTC. Amino acids: CASSLSTGDQETQYF.

V is TRBV7-9 and J is TRBJ2-1; 13 bases align to TRBD2. In germline, CDR1 is SEHNR, CDR2 FQNEAQ (reference sequence). Trimming at V came to 2 bases and at J to 4 bases, leaving 11 bases not matched to a gene. CDR3 length: 19 residues. The CDR3 here is CASSLFRTSGSLLYNEQFF. The CDR3 DNA sequence: TGTGCCAGCAGCTTATTTCGGACTAGCGGGAGTCTGCTTTACAATGAGCAGTTCTTC.

The rearrangement links TRBV10-1 to TRBJ1-2; D is uncertain. The CDR3 runs 13 residues. The V gene's germline CDR1 is WNHNN and CDR2 SYGVQD (reference sequence). V lost 4 bases, J lost 8 bases, and 14 bases lay in between. CDR3 amino acids: CASSGYRGDGYTF. The CDR3 region has the DNA TGCGCCAGCAGTGGATATCGGGGAGACGGCTACACCTTC.

The rearrangement uses TRBV5-1 and TRBJ2-7; 9 bases agree with TRBD1. This CDR3 contains 14 residues. The trim removed 1 base at V and 6 bases at J, leaving 5 bases unmatched. Germline CDR1 is SGHRS and CDR2 is YFSETQ. The CDR3 loop reads CASSLTGQGLEQYF. In DNA form, the CDR3 reads TGCGCCAGCAGCTTGACGGGACAGGGTCTCGAGCAGTACTTC. Complete variable domain (other parts from reference TRBV5-1 and TRBJ2-7): KAGVTQTPRYLIKTRGQQVTLSCSPISGHRSVSWYQQTPGQGLQFLFEYFSETQRNKGNFPGRFSGRQFSNSRSEMNVSTLELGDSALYLCASSLTGQGLEQYFGPGTRLTVT.

The chain uses TRBV4-2 and TRBJ2-1, with D perhaps TRBD2 (5 bases). Germline assignment: CDR1 LGHNA and CDR2 YNFKEQ. CDR3 length: 15 amino acids. The V end lost 5 bases, the J end lost 8 bases, and 19 bases lay between the germline ends. CDR3 sequence: CASSSRAQRSDEQFF. As DNA, the CDR3 is TGTGCCAGCAGCTCCCGAGCCCAGCGGTCCGATGAGCAGTTCTTC.

This clone came up a few times. This chain uses TRBV7-9 with TRBJ2-2, with D unresolved. Looked up from germline, CDR1 is SEHNR and CDR2 is FQNEAQ (reference sequence). V was trimmed by 8 bases and J by 3 bases, leaving 16 bases between them. This CDR3 spans 15 amino acids. CDR3 loop: CASPRLRTYTGELFF. CDR3 sequence (DNA): TGTGCCAGCCCCCGGCTCCGAACTTACACCGGGGAGCTGTTTTTT. Complete variable domain (other parts from reference TRBV7-9 and TRBJ2-2): DTGVSQNPRHKITKRGQNVTFRCDPISEHNRLYWYRQTLGQGPEFLTYFQNEAQLEKSRLLSDRFSAERPKGSFSTLEIQRTEQGDSAMYLCASPRLRTYTGELFFGEGSRLTVL.

The chain couples TRBV7-3 to TRBJ2-5; no definite D call. The germline V gene has CDR1 SGHTA and CDR2 FQGTGA. The CDR3 is 14 amino acids. V lost 5 bases to trimming and J lost 5 bases, with 15 bases between them. CDR3 amino acids: CASSLQAGEETQYF. The CDR3 nucleotides read TGTGCCAGCAGCCTCCAAGCTGGAGAGGAGACCCAGTACTTC.

The chain carries TRBV5-1 and TRBJ2-3; TRBD2 matches 8 bases. CDR1 SGHRS and CDR2 YFSETQ come from the germline V gene. CDR3 length: 16 amino acids. Losses at the gene ends were 3 bases for V and 1 base for J; bases not matched to a gene: 7. CDR3 bases: TGCGCCAGCAGCTACCTGACTAGCGTCCGCACAGATACGCAGTATTTT. Translating gives CASSYLTSVRTDTQYF.

The V gene is TRBV6-5, the J gene TRBJ2-1; D may be TRBD1 (6 bases). Trimming stripped 4 bases from V and 5 bases from J, with 15 bases between. The CDR3 has 15 residues. From germline, CDR1 is MNHEY and CDR2 SVGAGI. This chain's CDR3 is CASSFSGAPNNEQFF. DNA for the CDR3: TGTGCCAGCAGTTTTTCAGGGGCTCCCAACAATGAGCAGTTCTTC.

In this sample, this clone turned up a few times. The CDR3 coding sequence is TGTGCCAGCTCACCGGATACCGGACAGATCTATGGCTACACCTTC. Its translation is CASSPDTGQIYGYTF. V usage is TRBV18 and J usage is TRBJ1-2, with a tentative D call TRBD1 (6 bases). Germline values: CDR1 KGHSH, CDR2 LQKENI. Trimming removed 3 bases at V and 4 bases at J, with 15 bases between. The CDR3 has 15 residues.

The rearrangement joins TRBV5-1 to TRBJ2-7; TRBD1 agrees at 10 bases. This CDR3 is built from 16 residues. The V gene end was trimmed by 4 bases and the J gene end by 2 bases; junction bases not matched to a gene: 9. Germline lookup yields CDR1 SGHRS and CDR2 YFSETQ. CDR3 in amino acids: CASSPAVGQGTYEQYF. The CDR3 DNA follows: TGCGCCAGCAGCCCGGCCGTGGGACAGGGGACCTACGAGCAGTACTTC. Full variable domain (missing parts from reference TRBV5-1 and TRBJ2-7): KAGVTQTPRYLIKTRGQQVTLSCSPISGHRSVSWYQQTPGQGLQFLFEYFSETQRNKGNFPGRFSGRQFSNSRSEMNVSTLELGDSALYLCASSPAVGQGTYEQYFGPGTRLTVT.

This chain links TRBV11-2 with TRBJ1-2; possibly TRBD1 for D (5 bases). The germline V gene encodes CDR1 SGHAT and CDR2 FQNNGV. V dropped 5 bases and J dropped 4 bases, with 11 bases sitting between them. This CDR3 spans 13 amino acids. The CDR3 is CASSPQGPYGYTF. The CDR3 DNA reads TGTGCCAGCAGCCCCCAGGGTCCCTATGGCTACACCTTC. The variable domain in full, with the rest retrieved from reference TRBV11-2 and TRBJ1-2, is EAGVAQSPRYKIIEKRQSVAFWCNPISGHATLYWYQQILGQGPKLLIQFQNNGVVDDSQLPKDRFSAERLKGVDSTLKIQPAKLEDSAVYLCASSPQGPYGYTFGSGTRLTVV.

This chain joins TRBV4-1 and TRBJ1-5, with D uncertain. Deletions cut 0 bases from V and 0 bases from J, with 6 bases between. This CDR3 is built from 15 residues. From germline, CDR1 is MGHRA and CDR2 YSYEKL. The chain's CDR3 is CASSQDRNSNQPQHF. CDR3 DNA sequence: TGCGCCAGCAGCCAAGACAGGAATAGCAATCAGCCCCAGCATTTT.

This chain links TRBV29-1 with TRBJ2-1; TRBD2 matches at 9 bases. The V and J ends lost 4 bases and 1 base, in that order; junction bases with no gene match: 5. The length of the CDR3 is 15 residues. Germline V CDR1 and CDR2: SQVTM, ANQGSEA. CDR3 sequence (DNA): TGCAGCGTTGTTCCTCTAGCGGGATCCTACAATGAGCAGTTCTTC. It codes for CSVVPLAGSYNEQFF.

The DNA for the CDR3 is TGTGCCAGCTCACCCCAGGAGAACAGGGGCTATGGCTACACCTTC. This sequence encodes CASSPQENRGYGYTF. V is TRBV18 and J is TRBJ1-2; 7 bases agree with TRBD1. Germline V lookup: CDR1 KGHSH, CDR2 LQKENI. The CDR3 covers 15 residues. The trim removed 3 bases at V and 4 bases at J, leaving 8 bases unmatched. Based on the CDR3 plus reference TRBV18 and TRBJ1-2, the full variable domain is NAGVMQNPRHLVRRRGQEARLRCSPMKGHSHVYWYRQLPEEGLKFMVYLQKENIIDESGMPKERFSAEFPKEGPSILRIQQVVRGDSAAYFCASSPQENRGYGYTFGSGTRLTVV.

The chain recombines TRBV9 with TRBJ2-3, with 13 bases that match TRBD2. CDR1 SGDLS and CDR2 YYNGEE come from the germline V gene. V shed 4 bases, J shed 4 bases, and the junction held 6 bases outside the gene matches. This CDR3 contains 16 residues. As DNA, the CDR3 is TGTGCCAGCAGCCTTAGGACTAGCGGGAGTTCAGATACGCAGTATTTT. Protein: CASSLRTSGSSDTQYF.

The chain is built from TRBV11-2 and TRBJ2-4, with TRBD2 matching 14 bases. With 3 bases clipped from V and 8 bases from J, the junction kept 9 bases outside the gene matches. The CDR3 is 17 residues long. From germline, CDR1 is SGHAT and CDR2 FQNNGV. The CDR3 nucleotides are TGTGCCAGCAGCTTCCGGGGACTAGCGGGAGCGGAGGACATTCAGTACTTC. Residues: CASSFRGLAGAEDIQYF.